The rows below give T cell receptor beta chains drawn from one sample of a study of graft-versus-host responses after intestinal transplantation. The data were produced by immunoSEQ multiplex PCR, yet TCRdb's version contains in-frame clones alone and is incomplete. The data hold some 55,000 clones, with about 89% observed a single time. Source: PBMCs, taken nearly 670 days after intestinal transplant. The receptors stem from a human patient who received an intestinal transplant, so some T cells may come from the graft donor. Both conserved end residues are part of each CDR3. Fields, in order: CDR3 protein, CDR3 DNA, D gene, clone size, V gene, J gene. A D gene is named only where the DNA matches it firmly. Only some rows state a clone size, as once, few, many or a class for expanded clones.

CASSLRLPGGGYTF	TGTGCCAGCAGCTTGAGGCTCCCCGGGGGTGGCTACACCTTC	-	-	TRBV5-8	TRBJ1-2
CASSPLTSGITGETQYF	TGTGCCAGCAGCCCCTTAACTAGCGGGATCACAGGGGAGACCCAGTACTTC	TRBD2	few	TRBV14	TRBJ2-5
CASSGGLARTWELFF	TGTGCCAGCAGCGGAGGGCTAGCCCGTACCTGGGAGCTGTTTTTT	-	once	TRBV14	TRBJ2-2
CATKENYEQYF	TGTGCCACTAAGGAGAACTACGAGCAGTACTTC	-	-	TRBV19	TRBJ2-7
CASSLVWRGTDTQYF	TGTGCCAGCAGCCTCGTGTGGCGGGGCACAGATACGCAGTATTTT	-	-	TRBV5-5	TRBJ2-3
CASLRDRYSNQPQHF	TGTGCCAGCCTTCGGGACAGGTATAGCAATCAGCCCCAGCATTTT	TRBD1	-	TRBV2	TRBJ1-5
CASSFPQLETQYF	TGTGCCAGCAGCTTCCCCCAATTGGAGACCCAGTACTTC	-	-	TRBV7-9	TRBJ2-5
CSVGTLAGGTNEQFF	TGCAGCGTGGGGACCCTAGCGGGGGGAACCAATGAGCAGTTCTTC	TRBD2	-	TRBV29-1	TRBJ2-1
CASSSQETQYF	TGCGCCAGCAGCTCCCAAGAGACCCAGTACTTC	-	few	TRBV5-1	TRBJ2-5
CASSALRTLPRFRTEAFF	TGTGCCAGCAGTGCTCTTCGGACACTACCTAGATTCCGCACTGAAGCTTTCTTT	-	-	TRBV2	TRBJ1-1
CASSPNRDSEAFF	TGTGCCAGCTCACCAAACAGGGACTCTGAAGCTTTCTTT	-	few	TRBV18	TRBJ1-1
CASSKGQARAGNSPLHF	TGTGCCAGTAGTAAAGGGCAGGCCCGAGCGGGAAATTCACCCCTCCACTTT	-	-	TRBV19	TRBJ1-6
CSVEDRAGYGYTF	TGCAGCGTTGAAGATCGAGCGGGGTATGGCTACACCTTC	-	-	TRBV29-1	TRBJ1-2
CASTRRGGVNTGELFF	TGTGCCAGCACCCGAAGGGGCGGGGTGAACACCGGGGAGCTGTTTTTT	-	-	TRBV7-8	TRBJ2-2
CASTRGGAGNTIYF	TGTGCCAGCACCCGGGGGGGCGCAGGAAACACCATATATTTT	-	-	TRBV9	TRBJ1-3
CSVVGEGGEKLFF	TGCAGCGTTGTCGGGGAAGGAGGTGAAAAACTGTTTTTT	-	-	TRBV29-1	TRBJ1-4
CASSPSGGRGYTF	TGTGCCAGCAGCCCTTCCGGGGGGCGTGGCTACACCTTC	-	-	TRBV2	TRBJ1-2
CSVEVFGGNTGELFF	TGCAGCGTTGAAGTTTTCGGGGGGAACACCGGGGAGCTGTTTTTT	-	-	TRBV29-1	TRBJ2-2
CASLGTSGVNTGELFF	TGTGCCAGCCTTGGGACTAGCGGGGTGAACACCGGGGAGCTGTTTTTT	TRBD2	-	TRBV2	TRBJ2-2
CASSRGQGSYNEQFF	TGCGCCAGCAGCCGTGGACAGGGGTCCTACAATGAGCAGTTCTTC	TRBD1	-	TRBV4-1	TRBJ2-1
CASSLDGGEAGETQYF	TGCGCCAGCAGCTTGGATGGGGGTGAAGCGGGGGAGACCCAGTACTTC	TRBD2	-	TRBV5-1	TRBJ2-5
CARETGASSAFF	TGTGCCAGGGAGACAGGCGCGTCGTCAGCTTTCTTT	-	-	TRBV2	TRBJ1-1